A single sample gave rise to the 31 T cell receptor beta chains below, sequenced in a study of post-analysis software for immune sequencing data. Broader study findings: In patients, TRBV5-6, TRBV5-1 and TRBV20-1 belonged to four or five TRBV segments found more frequently than in controls.

cDNA libraries for TCR beta contained unique molecular identifiers. TCRdb called the PCR reads again in MiXCR, with one record for every CDR3 protein. The table includes about half a million distinct CDR3 sequences, less than 40% detected once. Antigen specificity for these receptors is unknown. Sequencing was done on a sample of blood. Receptors originate from a girl younger than 18 with multiple sclerosis.

This rearrangement joins TRBV10-3 to TRBJ2-1; 9 bases line up with TRBD2. CDR3 length: 14 amino acids. V shed 6 bases and J 9 bases; nucleotides not matched to a gene: 9. Germline loops: CDR1 ENHRY, CDR2 SYGVKD. DNA of the CDR3: TGTGCCATCAGGCTCTCTAGCGGGGTTGCTGAGCAGTTCTTC. Its translation is CAIRLSSGVAEQFF.

V is TRBV12-3 or TRBV12-4 and J is TRBJ2-1, with 8 bases fitting TRBD2. The CDR3 loop spans 14 amino acids. With 7 bases clipped from V and 5 bases from J, the junction kept 7 bases outside the gene matches. The CDR3 is CASTRGGQDNEQFF. The CDR3 region has the DNA TGTGCCAGCACCCGGGGGGGCCAGGACAATGAGCAGTTCTTC.

CDR3 sequence (DNA): TGTGCCCTAATGGAGGCAACAGGGGGTATGTACAATGAGCAGTTCTTC. It yields the protein CALMEATGGMYNEQFF. The rearrangement uses TRBV10-3 and TRBJ2-1, with 8 bases that match TRBD1. Germline CDR1 and CDR2: ENHRY and SYGVKD. CDR3 length: 16 residues. V was clipped by 11 bases and J by 4 bases; unmatched bases: 16.

The rearrangement links TRBV4-1 to TRBJ2-4; no firm D call. Trimming stripped 1 base from V and 3 bases from J, with 13 bases between. The V gene's germline CDR1 is MGHRA and CDR2 YSYEKL. CDR3 size: 16 residues. The CDR3: CASSQARPWGKNIQYF. The CDR3 nucleotides are TGCGCCAGCAGCCAAGCAAGGCCTTGGGGCAAAAACATTCAGTACTTC.

This clonotype was seen a few times. CDR3 amino acids: CASSLGSAGALATQYF. Here the CDR3 DNA reads TGCGCCAGCAGCTTAGGATCAGCGGGGGCCTTAGCGACCCAGTACTTC. V is TRBV5-1 and J is TRBJ2-7; 8 bases match TRBD2. The J call is in doubt because the DNA end fits TRBJ2-5 better. The CDR3 runs to 16 residues. CDR1 is SGHRS, CDR2 YFSETQ, per germline.

The chain combines TRBV10-3 with TRBJ2-3, with D possibly matching TRBD2 (7 bases). Per the germline V gene, CDR1 is ENHRY and CDR2 is SYGVKD. Trimming left V 0 bases short and J 5 bases short, with 9 bases between. CDR3 size: 14 residues. CDR3 sequence reads: CAISESRGGDTQYF. The CDR3 DNA reads as TGTGCCATCAGTGAGTCGAGGGGGGGAGATACGCAGTATTTT.

The chain is built from TRBV7-9 and TRBJ2-1, with D perhaps matching TRBD2 (5 bases). Trimming cost V 6 bases and J 0 bases, with 12 bases left between them. The CDR3 consists of 15 residues. CDR1 and CDR2 from the germline V gene are SEHNR and FQNEAQ (reference sequence). The CDR3 DNA reads as TGTGCCAGCAGGGGCTTCCGGGGCTCCTACAATGAGCAGTTCTTC. Its translation: CASRGFRGSYNEQFF.

This clonotype was recorded once. The chain recombines TRBV20-1 with TRBJ1-5, with 7 positions matching TRBD1. V shed 3 bases, J shed 10 bases, and the junction held 12 bases outside the gene matches. The length of the CDR3 is 14 residues. In germline, CDR1 is DFQATT, CDR2 SNEGSKA (reference sequence). The DNA of the CDR3 is TGCAGTGCTAGCCTATACAGGGGTGGAAATCCCCAGCATTTT. It encodes CSASLYRGGNPQHF.

CDR3 nucleotides: TGTGCCAGCAGTGAAGTGAATGAAAAACTGTTTTTT. Translating gives CASSEVNEKLFF. The rearrangement uses TRBV6-1 and TRBJ1-4; the D is unclear. In germline, CDR1 is MNHNS, CDR2 SASEGT. The germline V and J ends were trimmed by 1 base and 5 bases, with 2 bases remaining between them. This CDR3 spans 12 amino acids.

This chain uses TRBV7-2 with TRBJ2-3, with 11 nucleotides matching TRBD2. The CDR3 runs to 14 residues. Germline lookup yields CDR1 SGHTA and CDR2 FQGNSA. The J segment lost 4 bases and the V segment lost 7 bases, leaving 4 bases of the junction unmatched. CDR3 amino acids: CASNLSGGADTQYF. The CDR3, as DNA: TGTGCCAGCAACCTTAGCGGGGGGGCAGATACGCAGTATTTT.

With respect to this clonotype: No conserved phenylalanine or tryptophan ends this CDR3, so it is likely a read error. V is TRBV24-1 and J is TRBJ2-5, with 8 bases aligning to TRBD1. The CDR3 loop spans 14 amino acids. The V gene end was trimmed by 3 bases and the J gene end by 5 bases; junction bases not matched to a gene: 4. The germline gives CDR1 KGHDR, CDR2 SFDVKD. CDR3 sequence (DNA): TGTGCCACCAGTGATCCCGGGACAGGCGAGACCCAGTACGTC. Its translation: CATSDPGTGETQYV.

V gene TRBV5-1 combines with J gene TRBJ1-1, with D perhaps matching TRBD1 (5 bases). Between the trimmed V and J ends, which lost 7 bases and 3 bases, there was a span of 16 bases. This CDR3 spans 14 amino acids. CDR1 and CDR2 from the germline V gene are SGHRS and YFSETQ. The CDR3 DNA reads TGCGCCAGCCGGTCGAGTTTGGGGGACACTGAAGCTTTCTTT. Protein sequence: CASRSSLGDTEAFF. Variable domain in full (rest from reference TRBV5-1 and TRBJ1-1): KAGVTQTPRYLIKTRGQQVTLSCSPISGHRSVSWYQQTPGQGLQFLFEYFSETQRNKGNFPGRFSGRQFSNSRSEMNVSTLELGDSALYLCASRSSLGDTEAFFGQGTRLTVV.

This clonotype was found a few times. The chain links TRBV12-3 or TRBV12-4 to TRBJ2-6, with 15 bases aligning to TRBD2. The CDR3 loop spans 17 amino acids. The V segment lost 7 bases and the J segment 2 bases; nucleotides outside the gene matches: 3. CDR3 DNA: TGTGCCAGCATTGGACTAGCGGGGGGGCCTGGGGCCAACGTCCTGACTTTC. This gives the protein CASIGLAGGPGANVLTF.

The gene calls are TRBV15 and TRBJ1-5; D is possibly TRBD1 (5 bases). In germline, CDR1 is LNHNV, CDR2 YYDKDF (reference sequence). The CDR3 extends over 15 amino acids. Trimming stripped 0 bases from V and 5 bases from J, with 11 bases between. This chain's CDR3 is CATSRDYGADQPQHF. The CDR3 nucleotides are TGTGCCACCAGCAGAGATTACGGGGCCGATCAGCCCCAGCATTTT.

The table lists this clonotype with a few counts. The chain carries TRBV6-4 and TRBJ2-5; D gene unclear. V lost 2 bases and J lost 1, with 5 bases in between. Germline V gives CDR1 MRHNA, CDR2 SNTAGT. This CDR3 comprises 13 residues. Written as DNA, the CDR3 is TGTGCCAGCAGTGACGAGGCCCAAGAGACCCAGTACTTC. Its protein is CASSDEAQETQYF.

The J gene is TRBJ2-1, the V gene TRBV4-1; D is possibly TRBD2 (5 bases). Germline V lookup: CDR1 MGHRA, CDR2 YSYEKL. Deletions cut 0 bases from V and 0 bases from J, with 12 bases between. This CDR3 region has 17 residues. This CDR3 reads CASSQEPDSTSYNEQFF. The CDR3 region has the DNA TGCGCCAGCAGCCAAGAACCGGACTCGACCTCCTACAATGAGCAGTTCTTC.

The genes are TRBV4-1 and TRBJ1-5, with D maybe TRBD1 (5 bases). The V end lost 4 bases, the J end lost 0 bases, and 13 bases lay between the germline ends. Germline CDR1 MGHRA, CDR2 YSYEKL. The CDR3 sequence is 16 residues long. CDR3 bases: TGCGCCAGCAGCCTTCTGGGGCCGCTTAGCAATCAGCCCCAGCATTTT. This gives the protein CASSLLGPLSNQPQHF.

This clonotype occurred a few times. The gene calls are TRBV6-6 and TRBJ1-4, with 10 bases identical to TRBD1. The CDR3 spans 15 residues. The germline V gene has CDR1 MNHNY and CDR2 SVGAGI (reference sequence). After removal of 7 bases from V and 6 bases from J, the junction contained 8 bases not matched to a gene. CDR3 nucleotide sequence: TGTGCCAGCATTTTGTCGGGGACAGGGGATGAAAAACTGTTTTTT. Translated: CASILSGTGDEKLFF.

This chain connects TRBV3-1 to TRBJ1-2; D remains unclear. The CDR3 extends over 12 amino acids. Trimming removed 1 base from V and 12 bases from J, with 12 bases in between. Germline CDR1 LGHDT, CDR2 YNNKEL (reference sequence). The CDR3 coding sequence is TGTGCCAGCAGCCAAGGTGAAGGATATAACACCTTC. This gives the protein CASSQGEGYNTF.

V gene TRBV20-1 combines with J gene TRBJ1-2; unclear D gene. This CDR3 has 14 residues. V was pared by 4 bases and J by 4 bases, with 16 bases between. CDR1 and CDR2 from the germline V gene are DFQATT and SNEGSKA (reference sequence). The CDR3 DNA reads as TGCAGTGCTACCGCTCCCGACGGTATCTATGGCTACACCTTC. It specifies CSATAPDGIYGYTF.

The chain combines TRBV28 with TRBJ1-5; D unresolved. Germline CDR1 MDHEN, CDR2 SYDVKM. The length of the CDR3 is 12 residues. Deletions cut 9 bases from V and 5 bases from J, with 11 bases between. The DNA of the CDR3 is TGTGCCAGTAGAATGGGGTATCAGCCCCAGCATTTT. It encodes CASRMGYQPQHF. Together with reference TRBV28 and TRBJ1-5, the CDR3 gives the full variable domain: DVKVTQSSRYLVKRTGEKVFLECVQDMDHENMFWYRQDPGLGLRLIYFSYDVKMKEKGDIPEGYSVSREKKERFSLILESASTNQTSMYLCASRMGYQPQHFGDGTRLSIL.

This chain connects TRBV2 to TRBJ1-2; the match to TRBD1 covers 9 bases. Germline CDR1 and CDR2: SNHLY and FYNNEI. V shed 11 bases, J shed 0 bases, and the junction held 7 bases outside the gene matches. CDR3 size: 14 residues. Written as DNA, the CDR3 is TGTGCCGGGGGGACAGGGCCTCCTAACTATGGCTACACCTTC. Its translation: CAGGTGPPNYGYTF.

The rearrangement uses TRBV5-5 and TRBJ2-3; 7 nucleotides agree with TRBD2. Germline V gives CDR1 SGHKS, CDR2 YYEKEE (reference sequence). V shed 4 bases and J 1 base; nucleotides not matched to a gene: 6. CDR3 size: 15 residues. The CDR3 DNA reads as TGTGCCAGCAGCGGGAGCGGGGATCGCACAGATACGCAGTATTTT. Amino acids: CASSGSGDRTDTQYF.

The rearrangement joins TRBV25-1 to TRBJ2-4; 7 bases agree with TRBD2. This CDR3 spans 15 amino acids. V gave up 5 bases and J gave up 10 bases; unmatched junction bases: 14. CDR1 is MGHDK, CDR2 SYGVNS, per germline. The CDR3 DNA sequence: TGTGCCAGCAGTCCCCGAGCGGGGCTCCGAGGGATTCAGTACTTC. This gives the protein CASSPRAGLRGIQYF.

This clonotype was counted many times. This chain links TRBV7-8 with TRBJ1-5, with 12 bases fitting TRBD1. This CDR3 comprises 14 residues. In germline, CDR1 is SGHVS, CDR2 FQNEAQ. V lost 5 bases, J lost 6 bases, and 2 bases stayed unmatched. CDR3 sequence (DNA): TGTGCCAGCAGCCCGGGACAGGGGGCTCAGCCCCAGCATTTT. This sequence encodes CASSPGQGAQPQHF.

The gene calls are TRBV29-1 and TRBJ2-3; tentatively, D is TRBD1 or TRBD2 (6 bases each). V was pared by 1 base and J by 6 bases, with 17 bases between. The CDR3 has 15 amino acids. Germline V gene lookup returns CDR1 SQVTM and CDR2 ANQGSEA. The CDR3 spells CSVEGGEWGADTQYF. The CDR3 DNA follows: TGCAGCGTTGAAGGAGGGGAGTGGGGGGCTGATACGCAGTATTTT.

There are a few counts of this clonotype. The chain carries TRBV10-3 and TRBJ2-5, with 8 bases fitting TRBD1. V dropped 10 bases and J dropped 0; count of bases not matched to a gene: 4. CDR1 is ENHRY, CDR2 SYGVKD, per germline. The CDR3 runs to 13 residues. CDR3 nucleotide sequence: TGTGCCACACAGGGGGTAGACCAAGAGACCCAGTACTTC. Translating it yields CATQGVDQETQYF.

This clonotype was recorded a few times. The J gene is TRBJ1-1, the V gene TRBV5-6, with a weak D call TRBD1 (5 bases). Germline V gives CDR1 SGHDT, CDR2 YYEEEE. The CDR3 is made up of 14 amino acids. V gave up 1 base and J gave up 2 bases, with 9 bases separating them. The CDR3 DNA reads as TGTGCCAGCAGCTTGTCAAGGGGAAACACTGAAGCTTTCTTT. It is translated as CASSLSRGNTEAFF.

This clonotype showed up just a few times. The chain employs TRBV2 and TRBJ2-1; no clear D gene. The ends were cut back, 1 base at V and 10 bases at J, with 5 bases in the middle. Germline loops: CDR1 SNHLY, CDR2 FYNNEI. This CDR3 comprises 11 residues. The CDR3 reads CASSEVEEQFF. Here the CDR3 DNA reads TGTGCCAGCAGTGAAGTGGAGGAGCAGTTCTTC.

The CDR3 sequence: CASSSTGETEAFF. In DNA, the CDR3 is TGCGCCAGCAGCTCGACAGGGGAGACTGAAGCTTTCTTT. This sequence joins TRBV5-1 and TRBJ1-1, with 8 bases fitting TRBD1. CDR1 and CDR2 (germline): SGHRS, YFSETQ. The CDR3 runs 13 residues. Trimming removed 3 bases from V and 5 bases from J; junction bases left unmatched: 3.

The rearrangement joins TRBV4-1 to TRBJ1-4, with D tentatively TRBD1 (6 bases). Germline CDR1 MGHRA, CDR2 YSYEKL. The CDR3 spans 14 residues. Deletions cut 5 bases from V and 7 bases from J, with 14 bases between. CDR3 amino acids: CASSFRTATEKLFF. CDR3 bases: TGCGCCAGCAGCTTTCGGACAGCGACTGAAAAACTGTTTTTT.